What follows are 8 T cell receptor beta chains derived from one specimen sequenced in a study of T cell changes during pregnancy in multiple sclerosis. The protocol was immunoSEQ multiplex PCR, while the TCRdb copy is restricted to in-frame clones and leaves out a portion. The table records about 60,000 clones, 85% to 95% of them present only once. The specimen comprised peripheral blood, sampled in the first trimester of pregnancy. Source of these receptors: a female donor with multiple sclerosis, enrolled in a pregnancy study.

V is TRBV18 and J is TRBJ1-2; 8 positions agree with TRBD1. This CDR3 region has 15 residues. Per germline, CDR1 KGHSH and CDR2 LQKENI. After removal of 3 bases from V and 5 bases from J, the junction contained 8 bases not matched to a gene. As DNA, the CDR3 is TGTGCCAGCTCACCGGACAGGGTAATCAGATATGGCTACACCTTC. It translates to CASSPDRVIRYGYTF.

The chain couples TRBV19 to TRBJ2-3; D is perhaps TRBD1 (5 bases). Trimming took off 3 bases at V and 3 bases at J, with 16 bases between the two ends. The CDR3 is made up of 16 amino acids. Germline CDR1 LNHDA, CDR2 SQIVND (reference sequence). Here the CDR3 reads CASSIPLMGQTDTQYF. CDR3 DNA sequence: TGTGCCAGTAGTATCCCCCTAATGGGGCAGACAGATACGCAGTATTTT.

The chain combines TRBV7-2 with TRBJ2-7; 9 nucleotides match TRBD2. V shed 5 bases and J 1 base; nucleotides not matched to a gene: 6. CDR1 and CDR2 from the germline V gene are SGHTA and FQGNSA. The CDR3 length is 15 residues. The CDR3 nucleotides read TGTGCCAGCAGCCCGGAGCGGGGGGCTTCCTACGAGCAGTACTTC. The encoded protein is CASSPERGASYEQYF. The full variable domain, rest sourced from reference TRBV7-2 and TRBJ2-7, is GAGVSQSPSNKVTEKGKDVELRCDPISGHTALYWYRQSLGQGLEFLIYFQGNSAPDKSGLPSDRFSAERTGGSVSTLTIQRTQQEDSAVYLCASSPERGASYEQYFGPGTRLTVT.

A single count supports this clone. For the CDR3, the DNA is TGTGCCAGCAGTGCGAGGAGGGGCAATCAGCCCCAGCATTTT. Protein product: CASSARRGNQPQHF. J is TRBJ1-5 and V is TRBV2; no firm D call. The V end lost 4 bases, the J end lost 2 bases, and 9 bases lay between the germline ends. The CDR3 loop spans 14 amino acids. Germline V CDR1 and CDR2: SNHLY, FYNNEI.

This sequence joins TRBV7-2 and TRBJ1-4, with 7 bases aligning to TRBD1. V gave up 5 bases and J gave up 4 bases; unmatched junction bases: 7. Germline CDR1 and CDR2: SGHTA and FQGNSA. The CDR3 sequence is 15 residues long. The chain's CDR3 is CASSVRQGLNEKLFF. The CDR3 coding sequence is TGTGCCAGCAGCGTAAGACAGGGCCTTAATGAAAAACTGTTTTTT.

In its sample, this clone was seen once. The chain employs TRBV5-6 and TRBJ2-5; D is unclear. The DNA matches TRBJ2-7 better at its end, which makes the J call doubtful. The germline CDR1 and CDR2 sequences are SGHDT and YYEEEE. The CDR3 runs 12 residues. CDR3 residues: CASSLSSYEQYF. In nucleotides, the CDR3 is TGTGCCAGCAGCTTGAGCTCCTACGAGCAGTACTTC.

The chain employs TRBV6-5 and TRBJ1-2; a weak D match, TRBD1 (5 bases). The length of the CDR3 is 14 residues. The germline V gene has CDR1 MNHEY and CDR2 SVGAGI. V was shortened by 6 bases and J by 10 bases, with 21 bases between the two germline ends. CDR3 nucleotide sequence: TGTGCCAGCAGCCTTGACAGCCGCCAAACCTACTACACCTTC. It encodes CASSLDSRQTYYTF.

This sequence joins TRBV9 and TRBJ2-1, with 10 bases identical to TRBD2. With V trimmed by 0 bases and J by 3 bases, 15 bases remained unmatched. CDR1 is SGDLS, CDR2 YYNGEE, per germline. The CDR3 is made up of 20 amino acids. CDR3 in amino acids: CASSVARGGGASGGYNEQFF. Written as DNA, the CDR3 is TGTGCCAGCAGCGTAGCTAGGGGGGGTGGGGCTAGCGGGGGCTACAATGAGCAGTTCTTC.